This T cell receptor (beta chain) was found in a study of CD8 T cells in ankylosing spondylitis. Study-level points and caveats: Disease-linked clones displayed a CD8+ phenotype and appeared relatively rarely in peripheral blood.

This clonotype was detected ten times or more. Its antigen is still unknown. For TCR beta, libraries came from quantitative 5'-RACE with molecular barcodes. TCRdb independently ran MiXCR on the 5' RACE reads; one entry per CDR3 protein. The table shows some 220,000 distinct CDR3 sequences, with 7% to 10% occurring only once. Germline loops: CDR1 LNHNV, CDR2 YYDKDF (reference sequence). The CDR3 runs 14 residues. Unmatched junction bases numbered 7, after V lost 8 bases and J lost 2 bases. The specimen was blood, either unsorted or a sorted T cell fraction (not recorded which). The rearrangement uses TRBV15 and TRBJ2-5; 8 bases are a match to TRBD2. The source is a female donor with ankylosing spondylitis or in good health (not recorded which). The CDR3 is CATREGGGQETQYF. DNA for the CDR3: TGTGCCACCCGGGAGGGAGGTGGGCAAGAGACCCAGTACTTC.